This TCR beta chain was identified in a study of shared clonotypes between healthy human individuals. Using immunoSEQ multiplex PCR, the repertoire was profiled, and TCRdb retains in-frame clones only, with some absent. The sample carries 2 million to 2.5 million clones, approximately 93% recorded once. V gave up 5 bases and J gave up 2 bases; unmatched junction bases: 9. Germline-derived CDR1 and CDR2 are MGHRA and YSYEKL. CDR3 length equals 18 residues. The TCR sequence derives from a man aged 18-30 years in good health. Some clones in this sample may be carry-over from other donors' samples. The sequencing sample was made of naive CD4+ T cells from PBMCs. Subset of the sample: CD45RA+ positively selected. V is TRBV4-1 and J is TRBJ2-1, with 13 bases fitting TRBD2. The DNA for the CDR3 is TGCGCCAGCAGCACACTAGCGGGAGGGCCTTTCCCCTACAATGAGCAGTTCTTC. Amino acids: CASSTLAGGPFPYNEQFF.